Shown below are 14 T cell receptor beta chains from a single sample sequenced in a study of blood T cell repertoires in COVID-19. The repertoire was sequenced with immunoSEQ multiplex PCR; TCRdb's copy has only in-frame clones and lacks some. This sample carries approximately 270,000 clones, approximately 90% of them seen once, and the ten largest clones take around 1.8%. Sequencing was done on a sample of PBMCs or T cells enriched from blood (not recorded which). These receptors originate from a man aged 40-49 years who had recovered from COVID-19.

This rearrangement joins TRBV28 to TRBJ1-2; no firm D call. Per germline, CDR1 MDHEN and CDR2 SYDVKM. V was shortened by 2 bases and J by 5 bases, with 9 bases between the two germline ends. This CDR3 spans 13 amino acids. The CDR3 DNA reads TGTGCCAGCAGTTTAATGGAACAGTATGGCTACACCTTC. Residues: CASSLMEQYGYTF.

This chain links TRBV2 with TRBJ2-7; 8 nucleotides match TRBD2. Germline V gene lookup returns CDR1 SNHLY and CDR2 FYNNEI. The CDR3 is 13 amino acids. Trimming cost V 7 bases and J 6 bases; bases outside gene matches: 8. CDR3 nucleotides: TGTGCCAGCAAGACCGGACTAGCAGGCGAGCAGTACTTC. Protein sequence: CASKTGLAGEQYF.

The rearrangement joins TRBV5-6 to TRBJ1-4; D is uncertain. The germline gives CDR1 SGHDT, CDR2 YYEEEE. The CDR3 contains 13 residues. Trimming took 2 bases from V and 7 from J, leaving 9 bases between them. CDR3 region: CASSFTGTEKLFF. Written as DNA, the CDR3 is TGTGCCAGCAGCTTCACGGGAACTGAAAAACTGTTTTTT.

CDR3 in DNA: TGTGCCAGCAGTTTATCGGTAGATAGCAATCAGCCCCAGCATTTT. This translates into CASSLSVDSNQPQHF. The V and J genes are TRBV27 and TRBJ1-5; D remains ambiguous. The CDR3 covers 15 residues. The V end lost 0 bases, the J end lost 0 bases, and 6 bases lay between the germline ends. CDR1 and CDR2 from the germline V gene are MNHEY and SMNVEV (reference sequence).

The CDR3 DNA follows: TGTGCCAGCAGCCAAGATTGGGGGGACACCATATATTTT. Translation: CASSQDWGDTIYF. This rearrangement joins TRBV3-1 (or the pseudogene TRBV3-2) to TRBJ1-3; D perhaps matches TRBD1 (5 bases). Trimming took off 0 bases at V and 8 bases at J, with 8 bases between the two ends. CDR1 is LGHDT and CDR2 is YNNKEL in the germline V gene (reference sequence). The CDR3 is 13 residues long.

The rearrangement links TRBV11-2 to TRBJ2-7; the match to TRBD2 covers 7 bases. This CDR3 is 15 amino acids long. V shed 3 bases, J shed 3 bases, and the junction held 8 bases outside the gene matches. Germline V gene data show CDR1 as SGHAT and CDR2 as FQNNGV. The CDR3 bases are TGTGCCAGCAGCTTTGAGGGTAGCGGGTACTACGAGCAGTACTTC. It translates to CASSFEGSGYYEQYF. The variable domain in full, with the rest retrieved from reference TRBV11-2 and TRBJ2-7, is EAGVAQSPRYKIIEKRQSVAFWCNPISGHATLYWYQQILGQGPKLLIQFQNNGVVDDSQLPKDRFSAERLKGVDSTLKIQPAKLEDSAVYLCASSFEGSGYYEQYFGPGTRLTVT.

This clone was recorded once. The chain joins TRBV14 to TRBJ2-7; 7 bases are a match to TRBD2. With 1 base clipped from V and 6 bases from J, the junction kept 12 bases outside the gene matches. Germline V gives CDR1 SGHDN, CDR2 FVKESK. The CDR3 covers 16 residues. The CDR3 DNA is TGTGCCAGCAGCCAAGTTCCGGGGGAGGGAGAAGGCGAGCAGTACTTC. Amino acids: CASSQVPGEGEGEQYF.

The chain joins TRBV2 to TRBJ2-2; TRBD1 might be the D (6 bases). The germline V and J ends were trimmed by 4 bases and 0 bases, with 12 bases remaining between them. The length of the CDR3 is 16 residues. Looked up from germline, CDR1 is SNHLY and CDR2 is FYNNEI. CDR3 sequence (DNA): TGTGCCAGCAGTGCCCAGGGGCGGGCGAACACCGGGGAGCTGTTTTTT. Its protein is CASSAQGRANTGELFF.

The chain recombines TRBV4-1 with TRBJ1-5, with D possibly being TRBD1 (6 bases). From germline, CDR1 is MGHRA and CDR2 YSYEKL. Trimming removed 7 bases from V and 0 bases from J, with 16 bases in between. There are 16 residues in the CDR3. This chain's CDR3 is CASKTDGQNSNQPQHF. The DNA for the CDR3 is TGCGCCAGCAAAACCGATGGACAGAATAGCAATCAGCCCCAGCATTTT.

The J gene is TRBJ1-5, the V gene TRBV12-3 or TRBV12-4; D call uncertain. V lost 3 bases and J lost 4, with 7 bases in between. This CDR3 spans 13 amino acids. The DNA of the CDR3 is TGTGCCAGCAGTTTGCGAGAGAATCAGCCCCAGCATTTT. Translated, it gives CASSLRENQPQHF.

This clone was seen only once. The junction does not match germline at one end; this may be a read error. This sequence joins TRBV7-6 and TRBJ2-1; 11 positions match TRBD2. Germline loops: CDR1 SGHVS, CDR2 FNYEAQ. The CDR3 totals 15 residues. The DNA for the CDR3 is TGTGCTAGCAGCGGTACTAGCGGGGGATACAATGAGCAGTTCTTC. It encodes CASSGTSGGYNEQFF.

The genes are TRBV5-4 and TRBJ2-3, with 8 positions matching TRBD2. V trimming: 3 bases; J trimming: 4 bases; junction bases outside the gene matches: 10. Germline lookup yields CDR1 SGHNT and CDR2 YYREEE (reference sequence). This CDR3 comprises 16 residues. CDR3 amino acids: CASSSGGGISSDTQYF. The CDR3 nucleotides are TGTGCCAGCAGCTCGGGGGGGGGTATCTCGTCAGATACGCAGTATTTT.

This clone was seen more than once but under ten times. The genes are TRBV6-5 and TRBJ1-2; D perhaps matches TRBD1 (5 bases). The CDR3 sequence is 14 residues long. Trimming removed 4 bases from V and 4 bases from J, with 13 bases in between. Looked up from germline, CDR1 is MNHEY and CDR2 is SVGAGI. CDR3 sequence: CASSSGLFSYGYTF. In DNA, the CDR3 is TGTGCCAGCAGTTCGGGACTCTTTAGCTATGGCTACACCTTC.

CDR3 amino acids: CASSLVGVRIPYEQYF. The CDR3 DNA reads as TGCGCCAGCAGCTTGGTCGGGGTACGTATTCCCTACGAGCAGTACTTC. The gene calls are TRBV5-1 and TRBJ2-7, with D tentatively TRBD2 (5 bases). The germline CDR1 and CDR2 sequences are SGHRS and YFSETQ. The CDR3 contains 16 residues. V lost 0 bases to trimming and J lost 2 bases, with 15 bases between them.